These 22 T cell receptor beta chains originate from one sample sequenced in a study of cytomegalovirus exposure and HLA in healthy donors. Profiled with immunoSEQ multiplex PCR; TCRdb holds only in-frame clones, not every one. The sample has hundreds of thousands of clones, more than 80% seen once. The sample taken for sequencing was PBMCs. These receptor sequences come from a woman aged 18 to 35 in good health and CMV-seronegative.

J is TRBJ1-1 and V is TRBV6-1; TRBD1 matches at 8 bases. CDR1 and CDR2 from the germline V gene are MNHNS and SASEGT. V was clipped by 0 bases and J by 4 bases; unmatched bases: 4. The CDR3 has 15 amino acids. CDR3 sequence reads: CASSEAYRGITEAFF. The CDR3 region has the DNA TGTGCCAGCAGTGAAGCATACAGGGGGATCACTGAAGCTTTCTTT.

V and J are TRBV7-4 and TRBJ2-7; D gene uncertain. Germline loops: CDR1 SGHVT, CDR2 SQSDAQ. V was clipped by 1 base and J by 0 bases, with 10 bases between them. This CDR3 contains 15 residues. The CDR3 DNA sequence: TGTGCCAGCAGCTTAGTATTGTCAGGCTCCTACGAGCAGTACTTC. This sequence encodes CASSLVLSGSYEQYF.

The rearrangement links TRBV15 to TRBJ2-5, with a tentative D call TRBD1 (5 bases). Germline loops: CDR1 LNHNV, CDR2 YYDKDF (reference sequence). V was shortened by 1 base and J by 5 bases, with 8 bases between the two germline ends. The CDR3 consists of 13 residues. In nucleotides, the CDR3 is TGTGCCACCAGCAGAGTAAAGGGGGAGACCCAGTACTTC. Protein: CATSRVKGETQYF.

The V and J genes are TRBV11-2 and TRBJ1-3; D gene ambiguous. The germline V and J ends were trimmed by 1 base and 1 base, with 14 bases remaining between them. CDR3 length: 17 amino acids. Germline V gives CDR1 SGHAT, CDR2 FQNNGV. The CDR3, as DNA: TGTGCCAGCAGCTTAGTGTCAGGCTTTGTGTCTGGAAACACCATATATTTT. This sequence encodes CASSLVSGFVSGNTIYF.

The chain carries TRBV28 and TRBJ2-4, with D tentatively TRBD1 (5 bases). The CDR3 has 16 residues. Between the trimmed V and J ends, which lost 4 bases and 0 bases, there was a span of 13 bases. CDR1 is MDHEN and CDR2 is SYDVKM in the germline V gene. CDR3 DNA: TGTGCCAGCAGTTCGTACAGGAGCCTAGCCAAAAACATTCAGTACTTC. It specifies CASSSYRSLAKNIQYF.

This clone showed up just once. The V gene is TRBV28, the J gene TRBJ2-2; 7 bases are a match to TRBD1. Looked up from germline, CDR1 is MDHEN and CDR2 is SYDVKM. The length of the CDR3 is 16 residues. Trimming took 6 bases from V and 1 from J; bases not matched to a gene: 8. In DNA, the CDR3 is TGTGCCAGCAGGGCCCCGGGACAGATGAACACCGGGGAGCTGTTTTTT. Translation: CASRAPGQMNTGELFF. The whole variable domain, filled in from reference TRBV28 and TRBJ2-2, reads DVKVTQSSRYLVKRTGEKVFLECVQDMDHENMFWYRQDPGLGLRLIYFSYDVKMKEKGDIPEGYSVSREKKERFSLILESASTNQTSMYLCASRAPGQMNTGELFFGEGSRLTVL.

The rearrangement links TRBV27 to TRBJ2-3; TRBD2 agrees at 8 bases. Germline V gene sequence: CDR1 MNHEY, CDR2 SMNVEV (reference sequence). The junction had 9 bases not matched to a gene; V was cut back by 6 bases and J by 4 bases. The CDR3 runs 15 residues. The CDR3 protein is CASRIGGLESDTQYF. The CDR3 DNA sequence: TGTGCCAGCAGAATAGGGGGACTAGAGTCAGATACGCAGTATTTT.

The CDR3: CASSPGQGAHNEQFF. CDR3 nucleotide sequence: TGTGCCAGCAGCCCGGGACAGGGGGCGCATAATGAGCAGTTCTTC. The V call is TRBV7-3, the J call TRBJ2-1; 12 positions agree with TRBD1. V gave up 5 bases and J gave up 7 bases; unmatched junction bases: 6. Germline lookup yields CDR1 SGHTA and CDR2 FQGTGA. The CDR3 is made up of 15 amino acids.

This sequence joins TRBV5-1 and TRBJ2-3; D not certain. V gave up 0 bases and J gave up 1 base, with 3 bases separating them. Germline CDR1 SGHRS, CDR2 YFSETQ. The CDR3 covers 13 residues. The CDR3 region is CASSLAGTDTQYF. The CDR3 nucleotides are TGCGCCAGCAGCTTGGCGGGCACAGATACGCAGTATTTT.

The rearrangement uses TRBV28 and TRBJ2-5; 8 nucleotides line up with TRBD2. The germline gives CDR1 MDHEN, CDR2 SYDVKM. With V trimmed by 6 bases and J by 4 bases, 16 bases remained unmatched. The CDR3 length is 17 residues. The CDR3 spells CASSLLYRGGPPETQYF. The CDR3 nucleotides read TGTGCCAGCAGCCTGTTATATCGGGGGGGGCCCCCAGAGACCCAGTACTTC.

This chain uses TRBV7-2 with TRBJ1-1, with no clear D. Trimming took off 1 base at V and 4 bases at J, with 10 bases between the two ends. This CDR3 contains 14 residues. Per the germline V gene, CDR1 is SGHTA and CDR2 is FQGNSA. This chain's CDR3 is CASSLGPDSTEAFF. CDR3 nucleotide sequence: TGTGCCAGCAGCTTAGGGCCCGATTCCACTGAAGCTTTCTTT.

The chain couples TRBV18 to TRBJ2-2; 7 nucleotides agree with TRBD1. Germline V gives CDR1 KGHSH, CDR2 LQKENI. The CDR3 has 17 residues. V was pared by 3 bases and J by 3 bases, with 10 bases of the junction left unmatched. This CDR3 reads CASSPSPGQPDTGELFF. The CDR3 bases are TGTGCCAGCTCACCTTCACCGGGACAGCCGGACACCGGGGAGCTGTTTTTT.

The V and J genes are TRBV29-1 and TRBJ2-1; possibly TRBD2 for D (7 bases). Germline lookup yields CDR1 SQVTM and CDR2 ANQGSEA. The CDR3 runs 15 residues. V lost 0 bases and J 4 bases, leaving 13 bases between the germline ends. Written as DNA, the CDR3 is TGCAGCGTTGAAGAGGAGGGGGGGGCGTACAATGAGCAGTTCTTC. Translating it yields CSVEEEGGAYNEQFF.

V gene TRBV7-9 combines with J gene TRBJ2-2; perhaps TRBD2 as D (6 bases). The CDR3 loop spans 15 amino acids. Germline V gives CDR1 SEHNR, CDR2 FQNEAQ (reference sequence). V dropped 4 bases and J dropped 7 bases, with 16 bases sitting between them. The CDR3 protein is CASSSGSGTDGELFF. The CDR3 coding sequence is TGTGCCAGCAGCTCAGGATCAGGGACTGACGGGGAGCTGTTTTTT.

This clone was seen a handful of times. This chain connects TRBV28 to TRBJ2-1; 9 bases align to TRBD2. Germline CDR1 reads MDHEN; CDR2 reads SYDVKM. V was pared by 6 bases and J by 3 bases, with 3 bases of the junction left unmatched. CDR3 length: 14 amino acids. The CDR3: CASRGLANYNEQFF. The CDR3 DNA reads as TGTGCCAGCAGGGGACTAGCCAACTACAATGAGCAGTTCTTC.

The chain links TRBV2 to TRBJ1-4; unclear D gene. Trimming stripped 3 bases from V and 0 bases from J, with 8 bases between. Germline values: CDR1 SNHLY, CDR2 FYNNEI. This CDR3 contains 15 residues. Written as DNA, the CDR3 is TGTGCCAGCAGTGACTTGGCTGCAACTAATGAAAAACTGTTTTTT. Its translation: CASSDLAATNEKLFF.

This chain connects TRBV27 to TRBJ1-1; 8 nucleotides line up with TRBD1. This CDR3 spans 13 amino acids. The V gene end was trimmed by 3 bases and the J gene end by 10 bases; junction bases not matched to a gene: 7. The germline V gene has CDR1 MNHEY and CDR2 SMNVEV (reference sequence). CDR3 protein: CASSFNSGGRAFF. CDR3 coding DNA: TGTGCCAGCAGTTTCAACTCAGGGGGCCGAGCTTTCTTT.

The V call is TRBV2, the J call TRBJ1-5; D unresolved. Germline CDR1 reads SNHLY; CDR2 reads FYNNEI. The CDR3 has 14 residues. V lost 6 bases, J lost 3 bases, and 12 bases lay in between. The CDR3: CASSLDGDNQPQHF. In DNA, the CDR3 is TGTGCCAGCAGCTTAGACGGGGACAATCAGCCCCAGCATTTT.

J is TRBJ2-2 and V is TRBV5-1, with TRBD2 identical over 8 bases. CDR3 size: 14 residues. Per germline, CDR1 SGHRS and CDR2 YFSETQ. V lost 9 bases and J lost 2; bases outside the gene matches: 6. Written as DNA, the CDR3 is TGCGCCACCACCGGGACTAGTAACACCGGGGAGCTGTTTTTT. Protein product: CATTGTSNTGELFF. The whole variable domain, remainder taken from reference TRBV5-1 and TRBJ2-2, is KAGVTQTPRYLIKTRGQQVTLSCSPISGHRSVSWYQQTPGQGLQFLFEYFSETQRNKGNFPGRFSGRQFSNSRSEMNVSTLELGDSALYLCATTGTSNTGELFFGEGSRLTVL.

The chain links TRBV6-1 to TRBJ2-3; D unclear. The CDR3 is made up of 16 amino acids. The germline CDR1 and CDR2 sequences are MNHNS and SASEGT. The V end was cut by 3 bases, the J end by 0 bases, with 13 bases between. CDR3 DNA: TGTGCCAGCAGTGAGATTGCGACAACTAGCACAGATACGCAGTATTTT. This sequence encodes CASSEIATTSTDTQYF.

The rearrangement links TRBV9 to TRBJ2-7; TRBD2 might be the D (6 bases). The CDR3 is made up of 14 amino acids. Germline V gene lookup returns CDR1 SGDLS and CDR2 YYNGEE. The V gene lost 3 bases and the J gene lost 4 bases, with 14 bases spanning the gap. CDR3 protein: CASSELLAAYEQYF. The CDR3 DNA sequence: TGTGCCAGCAGCGAGTTACTAGCCGCGTACGAGCAGTACTTC.

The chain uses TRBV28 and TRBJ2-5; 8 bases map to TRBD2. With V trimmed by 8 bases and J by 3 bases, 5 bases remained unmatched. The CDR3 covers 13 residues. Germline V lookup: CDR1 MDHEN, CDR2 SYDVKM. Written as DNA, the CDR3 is TGTGCCAGCCTTAGCGGGAATAAAGAGACCCAGTACTTC. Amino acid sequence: CASLSGNKETQYF.